This T cell receptor beta chain is from a study of identical twins (dated by TCRdb to the mid-2010s). Regarding the research as a whole: TCR alpha and beta repertoires from monozygotic twins, unrelated adults of various ages and cord blood were deep-sequenced to test whether fetal clonotypes persist. To rule out contamination, the twin experiments were replicated at different times with different library preparation protocols.

The library was built by means of 5' RACE. The sequencing machine was an Illumina HiSeq 2000. Template switching added a universal primer binding site, and the final cDNA carried a unique molecular identifier that allowed TCR cDNA molecules to be counted accurately. Specific primers in the conserved constant-segment region were used to synthesize first-strand cDNA for TCR alpha and beta chains. To control for contamination, each cDNA library was double barcoded with a SMART-Mk sample barcode plus Illumina barcodes. TruSeq adapter sequences along with Illumina sample barcodes were introduced in two successive PCR steps. The TCR alpha and beta cDNA libraries were sequenced on the Illumina HiSeq platform using custom primers. The published analysis was carried out like this. MiGEC processed the raw reads to extract unique molecular identifiers, while MiXCR was used to determine the CDR3 positions. Recombination models were inferred per individual with the repgenHMM and IGoR tools using an EM algorithm. The tcR package in R was used for shared clonotype analysis, with sharing normalized by the product of cloneset sizes. Out-of-frame nonproductive sequences were analyzed to study raw recombination free of thymic and clonal selection effects. TCRdb trimmed the raw reads at Q25, called clones with MiXCR and kept productive beta chains. Identical CDR3 protein sequences are pooled into one entry, listed with their most common genes and DNA. The V and J calls, along with clone size, are taken from TCRdb and not from the paper's own processing. The sample yields about 280,000 distinct CDR3 sequences; approximately 8% were counted once. The top ten clones comprise 2.1% of the sample.

Results and caveats for the whole study, not just this receptor: Fewer insertions were carried by abundant cord blood beta clonotypes; a weaker similar trend was observed in young adult naive repertoires, while no such trend was observed in memory repertoires. In monozygotic twins, out-of-frame TCR alpha sharing was systematically underestimated by recombination models, although the models agreed with sharing between unrelated individuals. The excess sharing between twins in beta out-of-frame sequences was weaker because fewer shared sequences reduced the signal-to-noise ratio. Zero-insertion analyses could be partly confounded by invariant T cells such as MAIT and iNKT, though diverse VJ usage argued against such confounding for most clonotypes. Compared with coincidental sharing between unrelated individuals, out-of-frame TCR alpha sequences shared between twins showed an excess of sequences with low generation probability. Because the same donors could not be followed over many years, conclusions were based on cross-sectional statistical analysis.

This clonotype was seen repeatedly, ten times or more. It lacks a known antigen. No qualities accompany the bases; no much larger clone lies one base away. V lost 0 bases and J lost 4 bases; the stretch between them is 7 bases long. Looking up the germline V gene yields CDR1 SGHRS and CDR2 YFSETQ. The CDR3 goes from the cysteine to the phenylalanine over 14 residues. This entry keeps only the CDR3 DNA: 42 bases, framed from base 1. Every donor was a healthy Caucasian. Three pairs of female monozygotic twins, all aged about 18 to 29 years, were included in the twin cohort. Using Miltenyi CD45RO+ enrichment and human naive T-cell isolation kits, memory (CD45RO+) and naive T cells were isolated from PBMC. The sample also formed part of further work on yellow fever vaccine responses in identical twins. From that second study: According to the authors, the vaccine-induced T cell response in identical twins seemed to be partly convergent and partly specific to each individual. In identical twins, the study followed T cell clones that responded to the vaccine with precision.

Input material: memory (CD45RO+) T cells sorted from blood. The sample's cell subset or site label is to be understood as: CD45RO+ enriched T cells. The chain was built from TRBV5-1 and TRBJ1-4; confidence is insufficient to name the D gene. The source of this sequence is a woman aged 18-30 years in good health. The bases read TGCGCCAGCAGCTTGGATGGGTTTAATGAAAAACTGTTTTTT. It translates as CASSLDGFNEKLFF.